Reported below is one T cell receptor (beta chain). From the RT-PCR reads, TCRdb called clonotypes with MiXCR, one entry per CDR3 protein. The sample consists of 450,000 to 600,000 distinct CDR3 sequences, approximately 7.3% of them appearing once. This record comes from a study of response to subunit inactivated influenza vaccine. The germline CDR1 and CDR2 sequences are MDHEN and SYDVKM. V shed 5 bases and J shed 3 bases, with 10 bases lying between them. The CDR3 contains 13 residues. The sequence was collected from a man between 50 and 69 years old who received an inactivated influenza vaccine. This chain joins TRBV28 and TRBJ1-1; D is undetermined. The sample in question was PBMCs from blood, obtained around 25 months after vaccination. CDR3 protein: CASSPTPYTEAFF. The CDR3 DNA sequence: TGTGCCAGCAGTCCTACCCCCTACACTGAAGCTTTCTTT.